This T cell receptor beta chain was captured by sequencing in a study of T cell repertoires in cytomegalovirus infection. TCRdb re-derived calls from the reads in MiXCR, one entry per CDR3 protein. The table shows about 400,000 distinct CDR3 sequences, with roughly 34% occurring only once. On this clonotype itself: What it recognizes is unknown.

CDR1 MNHNY and CDR2 SVGAGI come from the germline V gene (reference sequence). J was trimmed by 3 bases and V by 5 bases; bases with no gene match: 8. The CDR3 runs to 16 residues. Sequenced here: cultured PBMCs, sampled from culture after CMV antigen stimulation. This TCR was sampled from a human donor in good health (CMV status not recorded). Some clones in this sample may be carry-over from other donors' samples. J is TRBJ2-2 and V is TRBV6-6, with 8 bases aligning to TRBD1. This chain's CDR3 is CASSARTGWDTGELFF. CDR3 DNA sequence: TGTGCCAGCAGTGCCCGGACAGGGTGGGACACCGGGGAGCTGTTTTTT.